Listed below are T cell receptor beta chains from one sample, sequenced in a study of blood T cell repertoires in COVID-19. Assay: immunoSEQ multiplex PCR; the TCRdb copy retains only in-frame clones and omits some. The table shows about 300,000 clones, with 65% to 90% occurring only once. Input material: PBMCs or T cells enriched from blood (not recorded which). The receptors stem from a woman between 18 and 29 years old who had recovered from COVID-19. Each CDR3 is given with its conserved first and last residue. The D gene is left open where the match is weak. Clone size is given for some rows only: seen once, a few or many times, or a class if the clone is expanded.

TGTGCCAGTAGTGGACCGACAGGGAAAGGACTAGCCGGCGGGGAGCTGTTTTTT | CASSGPTGKGLAGGELFF | . | TRBJ2-2 | once | TRBV19
TGTGCCAGCAGCGTAGCTCCAGGGAAGAACCGCAATGAGCAGTTCTTC | CASSVAPGKNRNEQFF | . | TRBJ2-1 | . | TRBV9
TGTGCCACCAGCTCAAGCGGGGGGGCAGAGACCCAGTACTTC | CATSSSGGAETQYF | TRBD2 | TRBJ2-5 | . | TRBV24-1
TGTGCCAGCGATAGGACAGGGTATTCGGACACTGAAGCTTTCTTT | CASDRTGYSDTEAFF | TRBD1 | TRBJ1-1 | . | TRBV2
TGTGCCATCGGTTGGGACAGGCAAGAGACCCAGTACTTC | CAIGWDRQETQYF | TRBD1 | TRBJ2-5 | . | TRBV10-3
TGTGCCAGTAGTATAGGTAAAAATAGCAATCAGCCCCAGCATTTT | CASSIGKNSNQPQHF | . | TRBJ1-5 | . | TRBV19
TGCGCCAGCAGCTTGGGGGGCAGGGGACCCGGGGAAGAGACCCAGTACTTC | CASSLGGRGPGEETQYF | . | TRBJ2-5 | . | TRBV5-1
TGTGCCAGCAGTAACACAGGAGCCTATAATTCACCCCTCCACTTT | CASSNTGAYNSPLHF | . | TRBJ1-6 | . | TRBV27
TGTGCCAGCAGCTCAGGGTTCGCGGCCGCTGAAGCTTTCTTT | CASSSGFAAAEAFF | . | TRBJ1-1 | . | TRBV11-2
TGTGCCATCAGTGAGCAACAGCCTGGAACAAATCAGCCCCAGCATTTT | CAISEQQPGTNQPQHF | . | TRBJ1-5 | . | TRBV10-3
TGTGCCAGCTCACCGGATAGCGGGTGGTCCGGGGAGCTGTTTTTT | CASSPDSGWSGELFF | TRBD2 | TRBJ2-2 | few | TRBV18
TGCGCCAGCAGTGATGAGGGCCCGGCGAGTGCTGAAGCTTTCTTT | CASSDEGPASAEAFF | . | TRBJ1-1 | . | TRBV10-1
TGTGCCTGGAGTGCGCTAGCCCAAGAGACCCAGTACTTC | CAWSALAQETQYF | . | TRBJ2-5 | . | TRBV30
TGTGCCAGCAGATGGACAGACGGGGGCTACACCTTC | CASRWTDGGYTF | . | TRBJ1-2 | few | TRBV6-5
TGTGCCAGCAGTGAGGGGCCCTATAGCAATCAGCCCCAGCATTTT | CASSEGPYSNQPQHF | . | TRBJ1-5 | . | TRBV2
TGTGCCAGCAACGACAGGGTGGAAGATACGCAGTATTTT | CASNDRVEDTQYF | TRBD1 | TRBJ2-3 | . | TRBV2